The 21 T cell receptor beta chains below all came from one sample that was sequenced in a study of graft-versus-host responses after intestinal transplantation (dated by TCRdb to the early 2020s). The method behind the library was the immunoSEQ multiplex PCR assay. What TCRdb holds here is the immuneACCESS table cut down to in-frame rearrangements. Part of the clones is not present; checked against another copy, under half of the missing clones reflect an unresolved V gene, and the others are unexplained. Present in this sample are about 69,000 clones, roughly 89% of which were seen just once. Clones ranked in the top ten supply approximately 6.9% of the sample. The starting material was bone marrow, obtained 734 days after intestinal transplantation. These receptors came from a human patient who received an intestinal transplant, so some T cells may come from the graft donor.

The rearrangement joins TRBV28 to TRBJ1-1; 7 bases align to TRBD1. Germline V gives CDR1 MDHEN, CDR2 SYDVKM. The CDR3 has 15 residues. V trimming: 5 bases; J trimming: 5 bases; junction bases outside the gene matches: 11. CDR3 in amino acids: CASSILQGLRTEAFF. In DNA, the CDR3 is TGTGCCAGCAGTATACTACAGGGGCTGCGTACTGAAGCTTTCTTT.

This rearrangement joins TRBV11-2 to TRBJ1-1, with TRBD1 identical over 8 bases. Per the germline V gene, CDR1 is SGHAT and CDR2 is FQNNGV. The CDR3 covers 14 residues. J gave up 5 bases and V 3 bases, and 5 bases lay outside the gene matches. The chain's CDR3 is CASSFDRGSTEAFF. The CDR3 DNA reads TGTGCCAGCAGCTTCGACAGGGGAAGTACTGAAGCTTTCTTT.

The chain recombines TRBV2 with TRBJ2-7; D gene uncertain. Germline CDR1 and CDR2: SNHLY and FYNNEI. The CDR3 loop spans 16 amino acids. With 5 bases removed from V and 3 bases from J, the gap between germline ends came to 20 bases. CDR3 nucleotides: TGTGCCAGCAGTTCGTTACTCGGAGATTTCAACTACGAGCAGTACTTC. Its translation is CASSSLLGDFNYEQYF.

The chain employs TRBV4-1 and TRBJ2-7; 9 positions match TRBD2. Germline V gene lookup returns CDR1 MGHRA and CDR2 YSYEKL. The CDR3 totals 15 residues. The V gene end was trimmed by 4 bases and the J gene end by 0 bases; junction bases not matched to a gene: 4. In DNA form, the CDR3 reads TGCGCCAGCAGCCGAGTTAGCGGGAGCTCCTACGAGCAGTACTTC. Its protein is CASSRVSGSSYEQYF.

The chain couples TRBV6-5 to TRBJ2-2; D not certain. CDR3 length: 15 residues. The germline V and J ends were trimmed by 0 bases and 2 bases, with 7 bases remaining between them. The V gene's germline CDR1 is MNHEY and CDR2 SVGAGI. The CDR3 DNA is TGTGCCAGCAGTTACTCTCTCAAAAACACCGGGGAGCTGTTTTTT. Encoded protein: CASSYSLKNTGELFF.

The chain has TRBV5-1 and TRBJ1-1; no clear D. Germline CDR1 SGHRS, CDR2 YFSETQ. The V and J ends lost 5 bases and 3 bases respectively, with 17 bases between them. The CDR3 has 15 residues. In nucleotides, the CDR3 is TGCGCCAGCAGTCACTGGAACCCTGGGGACACTGAAGCTTTCTTT. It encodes CASSHWNPGDTEAFF.

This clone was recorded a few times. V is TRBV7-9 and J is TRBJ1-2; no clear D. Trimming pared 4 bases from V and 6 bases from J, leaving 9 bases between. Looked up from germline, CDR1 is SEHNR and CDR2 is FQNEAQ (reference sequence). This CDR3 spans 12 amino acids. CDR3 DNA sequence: TGTGCCAGCAGCTGGGGATCCGATGGCTACACCTTC. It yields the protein CASSWGSDGYTF.

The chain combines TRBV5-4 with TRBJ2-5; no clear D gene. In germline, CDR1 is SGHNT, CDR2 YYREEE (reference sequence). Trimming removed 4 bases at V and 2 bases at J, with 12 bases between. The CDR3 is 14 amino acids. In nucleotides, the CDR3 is TGTGCCAGCAGCCGACCCGGTTGGCAAGAGACCCAGTACTTC. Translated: CASSRPGWQETQYF.

DNA of the CDR3: TGTGCCAGTAGTCCTTGGGACAGGGCTCAAGAGACCCAGTACTTC. It specifies CASSPWDRAQETQYF. V gene TRBV19 combines with J gene TRBJ2-5; the match to TRBD1 covers 9 bases. From germline, CDR1 is LNHDA and CDR2 SQIVND (reference sequence). This CDR3 spans 15 amino acids. Losses at the gene ends were 5 bases for V and 2 bases for J; bases not matched to a gene: 6.

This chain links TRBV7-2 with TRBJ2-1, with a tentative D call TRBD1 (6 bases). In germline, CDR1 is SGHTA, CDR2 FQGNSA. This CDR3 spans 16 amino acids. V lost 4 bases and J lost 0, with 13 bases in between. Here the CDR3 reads CASSWDTPSSYNEQFF. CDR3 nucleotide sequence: TGTGCCAGCAGCTGGGACACGCCGAGCTCCTACAATGAGCAGTTCTTC.

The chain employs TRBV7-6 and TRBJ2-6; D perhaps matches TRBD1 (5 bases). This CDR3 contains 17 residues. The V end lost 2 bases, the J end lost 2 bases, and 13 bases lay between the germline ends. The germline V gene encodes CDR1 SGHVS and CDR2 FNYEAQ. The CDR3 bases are TGTGCCAGCAGCTTAATGGAAACAGGAACTGGGGCCAACGTCCTGACTTTC. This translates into CASSLMETGTGANVLTF.

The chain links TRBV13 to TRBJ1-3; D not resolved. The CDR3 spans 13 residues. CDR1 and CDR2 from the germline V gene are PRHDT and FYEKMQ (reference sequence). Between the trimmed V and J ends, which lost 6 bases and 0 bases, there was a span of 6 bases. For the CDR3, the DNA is TGTGCCAGCAGTGCCAACTCTGGAAACACCATATATTTT. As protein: CASSANSGNTIYF.

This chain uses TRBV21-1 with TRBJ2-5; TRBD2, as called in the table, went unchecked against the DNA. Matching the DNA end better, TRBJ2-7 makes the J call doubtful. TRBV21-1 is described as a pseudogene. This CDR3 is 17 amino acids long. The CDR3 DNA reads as TGTGCCAGCAGCAAGTCTAGCGGGAGGTGGAAATCTTACGAGCAGTACTTC. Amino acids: CASSKSSGRWKSYEQYF.

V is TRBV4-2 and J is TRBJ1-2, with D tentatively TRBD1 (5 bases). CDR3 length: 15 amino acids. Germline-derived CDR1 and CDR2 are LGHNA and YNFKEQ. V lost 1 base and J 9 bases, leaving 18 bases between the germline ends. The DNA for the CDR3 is TGTGCCAGCAGCCAAGCTAGGGGACCCATATCGAGCTACACCTTC. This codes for CASSQARGPISSYTF.

CDR3 in amino acids: CASSQDSPRGTGELFF. The CDR3 nucleotides are TGTGCCAGCAGTCAAGACTCCCCCAGGGGCACCGGGGAGCTGTTTTTT. The chain is built from TRBV6-1 and TRBJ2-2; D might be TRBD1 (6 bases). Germline CDR1 reads MNHNS; CDR2 reads SASEGT. The V end was cut by 5 bases, the J end by 4 bases, with 17 bases between. The CDR3 runs to 16 residues.

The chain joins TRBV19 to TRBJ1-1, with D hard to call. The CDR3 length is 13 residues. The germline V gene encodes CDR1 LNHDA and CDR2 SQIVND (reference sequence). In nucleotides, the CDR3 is TGTGGAACACGGCGGGGTGAGTACACTGAAGCTTTCTTT. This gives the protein CGTRRGEYTEAFF.

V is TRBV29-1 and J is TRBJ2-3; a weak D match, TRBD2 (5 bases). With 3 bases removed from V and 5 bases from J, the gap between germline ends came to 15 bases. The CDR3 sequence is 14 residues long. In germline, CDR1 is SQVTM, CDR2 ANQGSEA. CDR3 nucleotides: TGCAGCGTTGATGGGTCGGACGGAGGAGATACGCAGTATTTT. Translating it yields CSVDGSDGGDTQYF.

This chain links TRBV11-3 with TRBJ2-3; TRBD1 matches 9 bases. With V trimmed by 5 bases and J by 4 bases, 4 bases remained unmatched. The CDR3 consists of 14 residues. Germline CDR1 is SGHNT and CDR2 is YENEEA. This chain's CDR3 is CASSLRQGADTQYF. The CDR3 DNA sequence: TGTGCCAGCAGCCTCCGACAGGGGGCAGATACGCAGTATTTT.

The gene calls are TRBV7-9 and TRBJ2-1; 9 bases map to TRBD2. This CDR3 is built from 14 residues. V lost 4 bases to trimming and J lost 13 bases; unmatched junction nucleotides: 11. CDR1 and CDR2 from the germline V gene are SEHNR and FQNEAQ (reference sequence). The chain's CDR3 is CASSSGTSLVGQFF. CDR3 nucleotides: TGTGCCAGCAGCTCCGGGACTAGCCTCGTCGGACAGTTCTTC.

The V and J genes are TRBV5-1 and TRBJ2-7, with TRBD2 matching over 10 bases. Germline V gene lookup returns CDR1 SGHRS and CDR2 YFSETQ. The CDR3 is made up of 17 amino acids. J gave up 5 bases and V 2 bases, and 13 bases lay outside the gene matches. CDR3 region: CASSFIGELAGDHEQYF. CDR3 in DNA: TGCGCCAGCAGCTTCATAGGGGAGCTAGCGGGAGATCACGAGCAGTACTTC.

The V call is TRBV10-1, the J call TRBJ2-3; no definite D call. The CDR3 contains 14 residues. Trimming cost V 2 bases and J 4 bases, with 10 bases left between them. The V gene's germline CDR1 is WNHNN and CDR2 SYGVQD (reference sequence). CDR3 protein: CASSETPTPDTQYF. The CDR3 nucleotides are TGCGCCAGCAGTGAGACCCCCACCCCAGATACGCAGTATTTT.